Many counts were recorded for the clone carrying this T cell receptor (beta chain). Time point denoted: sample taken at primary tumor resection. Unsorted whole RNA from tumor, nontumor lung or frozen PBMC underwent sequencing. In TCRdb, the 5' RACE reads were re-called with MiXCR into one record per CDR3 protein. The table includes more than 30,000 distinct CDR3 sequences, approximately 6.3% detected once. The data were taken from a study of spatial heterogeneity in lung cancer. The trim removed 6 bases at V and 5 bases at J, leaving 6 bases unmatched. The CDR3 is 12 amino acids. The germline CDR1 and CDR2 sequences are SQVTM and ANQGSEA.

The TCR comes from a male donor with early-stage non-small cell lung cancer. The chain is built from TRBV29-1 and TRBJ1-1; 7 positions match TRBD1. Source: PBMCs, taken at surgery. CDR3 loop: CSVTGRGTEAFF. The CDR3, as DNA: TGCAGCGTGACAGGGAGGGGAACTGAAGCTTTCTTT.